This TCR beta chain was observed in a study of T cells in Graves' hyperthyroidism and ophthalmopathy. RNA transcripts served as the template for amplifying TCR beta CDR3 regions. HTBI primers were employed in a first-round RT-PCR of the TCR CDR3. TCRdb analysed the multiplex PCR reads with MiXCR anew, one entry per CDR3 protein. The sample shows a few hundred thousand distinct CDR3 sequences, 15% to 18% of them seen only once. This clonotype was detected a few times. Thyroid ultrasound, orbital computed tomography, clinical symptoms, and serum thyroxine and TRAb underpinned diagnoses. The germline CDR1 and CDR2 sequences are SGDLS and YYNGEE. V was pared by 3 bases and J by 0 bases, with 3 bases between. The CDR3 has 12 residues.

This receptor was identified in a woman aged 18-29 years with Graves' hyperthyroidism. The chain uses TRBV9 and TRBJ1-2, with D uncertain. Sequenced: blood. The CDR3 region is CASSAANYGYTF. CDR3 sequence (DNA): TGTGCCAGCAGCGCAGCTAACTATGGCTACACCTTC. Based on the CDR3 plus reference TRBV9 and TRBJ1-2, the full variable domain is DSGVTQTPKHLITATGQRVTLRCSPRSGDLSVYWYQQSLDQGLQFLIQYYNGEERAKGNILERFSAQQFPDLHSELNLSSLELGDSALYFCASSAANYGYTFGSGTRLTVV.